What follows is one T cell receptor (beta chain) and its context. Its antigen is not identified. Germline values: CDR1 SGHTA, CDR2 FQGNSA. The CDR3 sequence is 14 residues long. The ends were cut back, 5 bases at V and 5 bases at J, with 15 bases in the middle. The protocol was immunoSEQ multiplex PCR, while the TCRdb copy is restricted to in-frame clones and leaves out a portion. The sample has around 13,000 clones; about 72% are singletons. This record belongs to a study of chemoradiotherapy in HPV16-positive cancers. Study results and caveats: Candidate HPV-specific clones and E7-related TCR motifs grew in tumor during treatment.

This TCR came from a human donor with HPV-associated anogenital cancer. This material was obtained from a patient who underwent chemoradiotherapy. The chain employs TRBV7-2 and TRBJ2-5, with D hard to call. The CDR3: CASSPPSVFETQYF. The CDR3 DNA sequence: TGTGCCAGCAGCCCTCCGAGCGTTTTCGAGACCCAGTACTTC.